A single sample is the source of the 24 T cell receptor beta chains below, sequenced in a study of T cell repertoires in cytomegalovirus infection. A single record per CDR3 protein comes from TCRdb applying MiXCR to the reads. This table has around 450,000 distinct CDR3 sequences, over 9% appearing once. Sequencing input: PBMCs. The receptors were sampled from a human donor in good health (CMV status not recorded). Some clones in this sample may be carry-over from other donors' samples.

This clonotype showed up just a few times. The rearrangement links TRBV19 to TRBJ1-2, with 7 bases matching TRBD1. V lost 7 bases to trimming and J lost 5 bases; unmatched junction nucleotides: 19. Germline CDR1 reads LNHDA; CDR2 reads SQIVND (reference sequence). The CDR3 covers 17 residues. DNA of the CDR3: TGTGCCAGTACCCCAACCGCCGGGACAGAAAATTTATATGGCTACACCTTC. This gives the protein CASTPTAGTENLYGYTF. Looking up the rest from reference TRBV19 and TRBJ1-2 gives the full variable domain: DGGITQSPKYLFRKEGQNVTLSCEQNLNHDAMYWYRQDPGQGLRLIYYSQIVNDFQKGDIAEGYSVSREKKESFPLTVTSAQKNPTAFYLCASTPTAGTENLYGYTFGSGTRLTVV.

The chain uses TRBV20-1 and TRBJ1-1; TRBD1 aligns across 9 bases. J gave up 3 bases and V 4 bases, and 6 bases lay outside the gene matches. Germline values: CDR1 DFQATT, CDR2 SNEGSKA (reference sequence). The CDR3 has 14 residues. CDR3 residues: CSAKRGQGDTEAFF. The CDR3 DNA reads TGCAGTGCTAAACGGGGACAGGGAGACACTGAAGCTTTCTTT.

A note on this clonotype: A much more abundant neighbour one base away suggests this may be a read error. The rearrangement joins TRBV24-1 to TRBJ2-5, with 8 bases that match TRBD1. Trimming at V came to 7 bases and at J to 5 bases, leaving 11 bases not matched to a gene. The length of the CDR3 is 15 residues. The germline V gene encodes CDR1 KGHDR and CDR2 SFDVKD. The CDR3 loop reads CATRPGSGGAETQYF. The DNA of the CDR3 is TGTGCCACCAGACCCGGGTCAGGGGGCGCGGAGACCCAGTACTTC.

This clonotype is a singleton in its sample. V gene TRBV11-2 combines with J gene TRBJ2-1; D gene uncertain. V was shortened by 4 bases and J by 3 bases, with 10 bases between the two germline ends. CDR3 length: 14 amino acids. In germline, CDR1 is SGHAT, CDR2 FQNNGV. The CDR3 DNA follows: TGTGCCAGCAGCTCCCTAGACGGCTACAATGAGCAGTTCTTC. Translation: CASSSLDGYNEQFF.

With respect to this clonotype: Being one base from a much bigger clone, this may be a read error. V gene TRBV28 combines with J gene TRBJ2-1, with D tentatively TRBD2 (6 bases). Trimming pared 5 bases from V and 4 bases from J, leaving 21 bases between. The germline gives CDR1 MDHEN, CDR2 SYDVKM. The length of the CDR3 is 17 residues. The DNA for the CDR3 is TGTGCCAGCAGTCTAACTAGCAGGAGGTCACTTTACAATGAGCAGTTCTTC. Its translation: CASSLTSRRSLYNEQFF.

This clonotype was seen a few times. V usage is TRBV29-1 and J usage is TRBJ1-2; tentatively, D is TRBD1 (5 bases). Per germline, CDR1 SQVTM and CDR2 ANQGSEA. V lost 2 bases to trimming and J lost 5 bases, with 9 bases between them. The CDR3 is 12 residues long. The CDR3, as DNA: TGCAGCGTTGAACCAGGGACGTATGGCTACACCTTC. Its protein product is CSVEPGTYGYTF.

This clonotype was seen at least ten times. The chain is built from TRBV10-3 and TRBJ2-1, with 7 bases that match TRBD1. Trimming removed 10 bases from V and 3 bases from J; junction bases left unmatched: 3. The germline CDR1 and CDR2 sequences are ENHRY and SYGVKD. There are 12 residues in the CDR3. CDR3 protein: CATRQGYNEQFF. For the CDR3, the DNA is TGTGCCACCCGACAGGGCTACAATGAGCAGTTCTTC.

This clonotype was counted ten times or more. The V gene is TRBV28, the J gene TRBJ2-7, with 8 bases fitting TRBD1. Per the germline V gene, CDR1 is MDHEN and CDR2 is SYDVKM. V was pared by 2 bases and J by 7 bases, with 7 bases of the junction left unmatched. This CDR3 is built from 14 residues. CDR3 coding DNA: TGTGCCAGCAGTTTAGCCCTGGGACAGGCTGAGCAGTACTTC. Encoded protein: CASSLALGQAEQYF.

This clonotype showed up many times. The gene calls are TRBV6-5 and TRBJ1-5, with unresolved D. Germline V gene sequence: CDR1 MNHEY, CDR2 SVGAGI. This CDR3 has 15 residues. V was clipped by 10 bases and J by 4 bases, with 20 bases between them. The CDR3 nucleotides are TGTGCCACCCGCCCCCATCTTGGGGAGAATCAGCCCCAGCATTTT. It is translated as CATRPHLGENQPQHF.

This clonotype was counted a few times. V and J are TRBV20-1 and TRBJ2-3; tentatively, D is TRBD2 (5 bases). Per the germline V gene, CDR1 is DFQATT and CDR2 is SNEGSKA (reference sequence). V was cut by 0 bases and J by 4 bases, with 14 bases left in between. This CDR3 comprises 15 residues. CDR3 amino acids: CSARDSTRAPDTQYF. CDR3 sequence (DNA): TGCAGTGCTAGAGATTCGACGAGGGCCCCAGATACGCAGTATTTT.

The chain employs TRBV2 and TRBJ2-1, with unresolved D. The CDR3 loop spans 11 amino acids. Germline CDR1 and CDR2: SNHLY and FYNNEI. V was pared by 1 base and J by 8 bases, with 3 bases between. The CDR3 loop reads CASSEGYEQFF. CDR3 DNA sequence: TGTGCCAGCAGTGAAGGGTATGAGCAGTTCTTC.

This clonotype was seen a handful of times. This rearrangement joins TRBV5-1 to TRBJ2-3, with D perhaps TRBD1 (6 bases). The CDR3 runs 17 residues. CDR1 is SGHRS, CDR2 YFSETQ, per germline. The germline V and J ends were trimmed by 3 bases and 2 bases, with 19 bases remaining between them. The DNA of the CDR3 is TGCGCCAGCAGCTCAACCTCCACAGGGCCCGCCACAGATACGCAGTATTTT. Amino acids: CASSSTSTGPATDTQYF.

This clonotype appeared many times. J is TRBJ2-2 and V is TRBV20-1; tentative D call: TRBD1 (6 bases). The germline V gene has CDR1 DFQATT and CDR2 SNEGSKA (reference sequence). The CDR3 is 14 residues long. The ends were cut back, 1 base at V and 6 bases at J, with 12 bases in the middle. This CDR3 reads CSARVAGASGELFF. The CDR3 DNA reads as TGCAGTGCTAGAGTCGCAGGGGCCTCCGGGGAGCTGTTTTTT.

The chain joins TRBV29-1 to TRBJ2-3; 12 nucleotides line up with TRBD2. CDR1 and CDR2 (germline): SQVTM, ANQGSEA. This CDR3 is 14 amino acids long. The J segment lost 2 bases and the V segment lost 7 bases, leaving 4 bases of the junction unmatched. CDR3 sequence: CSARTSGVTDTQYF. CDR3 nucleotides: TGCAGCGCGAGGACTAGCGGGGTCACAGATACGCAGTATTTT.

The rearrangement links TRBV20-1 to TRBJ2-7; TRBD2 agrees at 7 bases. The CDR3 totals 21 residues. Germline CDR1 DFQATT, CDR2 SNEGSKA (reference sequence). Unmatched junction bases numbered 26, after V lost 1 base and J lost 2 bases. CDR3 amino acids: CSARVVGPRYSLREAAYEQYF. In DNA form, the CDR3 reads TGCAGTGCTAGAGTCGTGGGTCCCCGTTACTCCCTCCGGGAGGCCGCCTACGAGCAGTACTTC.

This clonotype has a count of ten or more. The chain uses TRBV7-9 and TRBJ1-1; D remains ambiguous. Trimming took 8 bases from V and 0 from J, leaving 7 bases between them. CDR1 and CDR2 from the germline V gene are SEHNR and FQNEAQ (reference sequence). The CDR3 has 12 amino acids. This CDR3 reads CASSTVNTEAFF. Here the CDR3 DNA reads TGTGCCAGCTCCACGGTGAACACTGAAGCTTTCTTT. Combining the CDR3 with reference TRBV7-9 and TRBJ1-1 gives the whole variable domain DTGVSQNPRHKITKRGQNVTFRCDPISEHNRLYWYRQTLGQGPEFLTYFQNEAQLEKSRLLSDRFSAERPKGSFSTLEIQRTEQGDSAMYLCASSTVNTEAFFGQGTRLTVV.

The sample holds many counts of this clonotype. This chain links TRBV7-3 with TRBJ2-3; possible D gene TRBD2, 7 bases. This CDR3 comprises 16 residues. Trimming cost V 1 base and J 2 bases, with 13 bases left between them. CDR1 and CDR2 (germline): SGHTA, FQGTGA. The DNA of the CDR3 is TGTGCCAGCAGCTTAATGGGGGGGGGGCCCACAGATACGCAGTATTTT. Amino acids: CASSLMGGGPTDTQYF.

This clonotype was seen only a few times. In nucleotides, the CDR3 is TGTGCCAGCAGTTACTCCGACCTTAATCAGCCCCAGCATTTT. Protein: CASSYSDLNQPQHF. The chain employs TRBV6-6 and TRBJ1-5; no clear D. Per the germline V gene, CDR1 is MNHNY and CDR2 is SVGAGI (reference sequence). There are 14 residues in the CDR3. V was shortened by 0 bases and J by 4 bases, with 7 bases between the two germline ends.

V is TRBV10-3 and J is TRBJ1-1; D remains ambiguous. CDR3 length equals 13 residues. Deletions cut 7 bases from V and 1 base from J, with 10 bases between. Germline assignment: CDR1 ENHRY and CDR2 SYGVKD. CDR3 in amino acids: CAIKPGENTEAFF. For the CDR3, the DNA is TGTGCCATCAAGCCAGGAGAGAACACTGAAGCTTTCTTT.

This clonotype has a count of ten or more. V and J are TRBV27 and TRBJ2-2, with 7 bases lining up with TRBD1. Germline CDR1 reads MNHEY; CDR2 reads SMNVEV (reference sequence). The CDR3 spans 15 residues. V was clipped by 5 bases and J by 3 bases; unmatched bases: 6. The DNA for the CDR3 is TGTGCCAGCAGTATCCGGGACAGCCACACCGGGGAGCTGTTTTTT. Encoded protein: CASSIRDSHTGELFF.

There are many counts of this clonotype. V is TRBV7-2 and J is TRBJ2-1; TRBD1 matches 8 bases. The junction had 10 bases not matched to a gene; V was cut back by 5 bases and J by 7 bases. CDR1 is SGHTA, CDR2 FQGNSA, per germline. The CDR3 has 15 amino acids. CDR3 DNA sequence: TGTGCCAGCAGCCCGGCAGGGGGCTCTGGGAATGAGCAGTTCTTC. This gives the protein CASSPAGGSGNEQFF.

This rearrangement joins TRBV2 to TRBJ2-7; weak D call: TRBD1 (6 bases). The germline V gene encodes CDR1 SNHLY and CDR2 FYNNEI. The CDR3 extends over 14 amino acids. The germline V and J ends were trimmed by 7 bases and 7 bases, with 20 bases remaining between them. The CDR3 sequence: CASTEGQGLKEQYF. For the CDR3, the DNA is TGTGCCAGCACCGAGGGGCAGGGGCTAAAAGAGCAGTACTTC.

This clonotype has just a few counts. The chain joins TRBV7-9 to TRBJ1-1, with D unclear. Per the germline V gene, CDR1 is SEHNR and CDR2 is FQNEAQ (reference sequence). V lost 1 base and J 0 bases, leaving 15 bases between the germline ends. The CDR3 is made up of 17 amino acids. The CDR3 bases are TGTGCCAGCAGCTTAGGTGCCCCATGGAAGATGAACACTGAAGCTTTCTTT. Amino acids: CASSLGAPWKMNTEAFF.

The table lists this clonotype with a few counts. V and J are TRBV12-3 or TRBV12-4 and TRBJ2-1, with D maybe TRBD2 (6 bases). Trimming took 8 bases from V and 3 from J, leaving 11 bases between them. The CDR3 loop spans 13 amino acids. The CDR3 spells CASGVGGYNEQFF. The DNA for the CDR3 is TGTGCCAGCGGAGTCGGGGGCTACAATGAGCAGTTCTTC.